This T cell receptor beta chain was recovered during a study of graft-versus-host responses after intestinal transplantation. About the study: Induction using anti-thymocyte globulin, followed by tacrolimus and steroids for 2 to 4 years, was given to all recipients.

Only in-frame clones appear in the TCRdb table, and some are missing; sequencing was by immunoSEQ multiplex PCR. This table holds over 75,000 clones, about 83% found once. The germline V gene has CDR1 SGHRS and CDR2 YFSETQ. The CDR3 spans 14 residues. The trim removed 4 bases at V and 6 bases at J, leaving 10 bases unmatched. V gene TRBV5-1 combines with J gene TRBJ2-7; 7 bases fit TRBD1. The sample in question was PBMCs, obtained 255 days after intestinal transplant. The receptor was isolated from a human patient who received an intestinal transplant, so some T cells may come from the graft donor. CDR3 residues: CASSTTGNNAEQYF. In nucleotides, the CDR3 is TGCGCCAGCAGCACGACAGGGAACAATGCCGAGCAGTACTTC.